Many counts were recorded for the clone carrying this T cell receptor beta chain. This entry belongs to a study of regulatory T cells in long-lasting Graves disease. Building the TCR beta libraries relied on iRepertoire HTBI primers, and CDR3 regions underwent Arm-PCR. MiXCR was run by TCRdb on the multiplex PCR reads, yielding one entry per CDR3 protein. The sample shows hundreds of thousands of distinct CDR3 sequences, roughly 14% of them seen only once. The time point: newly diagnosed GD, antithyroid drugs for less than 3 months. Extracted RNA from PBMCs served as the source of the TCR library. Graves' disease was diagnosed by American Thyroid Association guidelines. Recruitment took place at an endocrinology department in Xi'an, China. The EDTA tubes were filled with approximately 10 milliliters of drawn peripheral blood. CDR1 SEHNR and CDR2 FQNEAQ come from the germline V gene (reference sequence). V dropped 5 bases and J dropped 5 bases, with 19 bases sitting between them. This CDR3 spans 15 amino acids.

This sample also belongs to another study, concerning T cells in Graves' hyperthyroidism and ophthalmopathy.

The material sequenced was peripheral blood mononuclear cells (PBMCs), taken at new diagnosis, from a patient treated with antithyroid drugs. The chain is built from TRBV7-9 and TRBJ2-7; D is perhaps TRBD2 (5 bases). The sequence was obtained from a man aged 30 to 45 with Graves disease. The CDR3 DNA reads TGTGCCAGCAGCCCCCCCGAGGTGCCACTAGACGAGCAGTACTTC. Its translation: CASSPPEVPLDEQYF.